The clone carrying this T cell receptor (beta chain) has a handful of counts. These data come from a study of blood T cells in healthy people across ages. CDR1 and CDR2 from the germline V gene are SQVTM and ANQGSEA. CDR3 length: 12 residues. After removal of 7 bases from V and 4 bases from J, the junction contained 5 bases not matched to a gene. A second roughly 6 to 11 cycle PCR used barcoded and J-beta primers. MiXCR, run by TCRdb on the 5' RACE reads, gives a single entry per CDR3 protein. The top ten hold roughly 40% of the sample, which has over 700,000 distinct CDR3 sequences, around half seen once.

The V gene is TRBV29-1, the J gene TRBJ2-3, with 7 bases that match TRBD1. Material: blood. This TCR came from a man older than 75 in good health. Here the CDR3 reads CSGLTGADTQYF. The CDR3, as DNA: TGCAGCGGTCTTACAGGGGCAGATACGCAGTATTTT.